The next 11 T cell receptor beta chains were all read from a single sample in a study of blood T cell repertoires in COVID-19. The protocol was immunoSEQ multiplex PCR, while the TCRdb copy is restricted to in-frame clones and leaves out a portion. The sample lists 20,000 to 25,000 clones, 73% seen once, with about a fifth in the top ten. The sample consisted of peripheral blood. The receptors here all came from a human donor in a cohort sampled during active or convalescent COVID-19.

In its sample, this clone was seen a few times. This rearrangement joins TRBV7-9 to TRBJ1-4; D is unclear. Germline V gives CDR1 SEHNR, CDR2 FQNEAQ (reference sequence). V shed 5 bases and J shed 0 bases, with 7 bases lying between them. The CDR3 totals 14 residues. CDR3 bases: TGTGCCAGCAGCGTACCAGCAACTAATGAAAAACTGTTTTTT. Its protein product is CASSVPATNEKLFF.

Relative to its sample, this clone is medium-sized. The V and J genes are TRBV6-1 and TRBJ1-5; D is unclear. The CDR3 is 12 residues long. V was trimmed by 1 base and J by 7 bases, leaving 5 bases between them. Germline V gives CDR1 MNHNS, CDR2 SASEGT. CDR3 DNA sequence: TGTGCCAGCAGTGAAGATGGCCAGCCCCAGCATTTT. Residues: CASSEDGQPQHF.

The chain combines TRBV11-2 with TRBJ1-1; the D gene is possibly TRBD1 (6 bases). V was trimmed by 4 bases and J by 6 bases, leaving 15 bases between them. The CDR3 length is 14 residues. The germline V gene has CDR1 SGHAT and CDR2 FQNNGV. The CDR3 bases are TGTGCCAGCAGCTCCTCCCGGGGGGCTGCTGAAGCTTTCTTT. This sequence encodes CASSSSRGAAEAFF.

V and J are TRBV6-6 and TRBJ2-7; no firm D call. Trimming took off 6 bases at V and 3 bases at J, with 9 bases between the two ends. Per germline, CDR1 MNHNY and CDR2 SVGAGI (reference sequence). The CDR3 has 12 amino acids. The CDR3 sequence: CASSTYYYEQYF. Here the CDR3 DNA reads TGTGCCAGCAGCACTTACTACTACGAGCAGTACTTC.

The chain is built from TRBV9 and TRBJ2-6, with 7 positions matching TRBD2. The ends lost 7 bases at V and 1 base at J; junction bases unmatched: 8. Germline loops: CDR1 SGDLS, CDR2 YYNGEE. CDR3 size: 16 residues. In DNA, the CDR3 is TGTGCCAGCTTGCGGGGGTGGAAGTCTGGGGCCAACGTCCTGACTTTC. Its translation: CASLRGWKSGANVLTF.

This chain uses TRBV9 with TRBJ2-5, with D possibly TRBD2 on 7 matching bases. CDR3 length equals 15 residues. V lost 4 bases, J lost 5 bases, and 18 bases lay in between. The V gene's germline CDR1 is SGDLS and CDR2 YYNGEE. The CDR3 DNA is TGTGCCAGCAGCTCTCTGGGGGGGCGAGGGGAGACCCAGTACTTC. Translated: CASSSLGGRGETQYF.

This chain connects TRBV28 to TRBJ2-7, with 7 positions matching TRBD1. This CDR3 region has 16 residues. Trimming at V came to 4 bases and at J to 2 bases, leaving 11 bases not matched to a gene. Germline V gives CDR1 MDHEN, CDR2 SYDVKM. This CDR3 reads CASSSRIAGTAYEQYF. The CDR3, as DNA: TGTGCCAGCAGTTCTCGTATAGCCGGGACAGCCTACGAGCAGTACTTC. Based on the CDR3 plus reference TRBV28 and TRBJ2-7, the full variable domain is DVKVTQSSRYLVKRTGEKVFLECVQDMDHENMFWYRQDPGLGLRLIYFSYDVKMKEKGDIPEGYSVSREKKERFSLILESASTNQTSMYLCASSSRIAGTAYEQYFGPGTRLTVT.

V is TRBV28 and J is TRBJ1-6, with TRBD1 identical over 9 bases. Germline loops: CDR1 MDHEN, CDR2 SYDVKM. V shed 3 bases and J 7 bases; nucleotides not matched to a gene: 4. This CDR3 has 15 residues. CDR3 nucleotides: TGTGCCAGCAGTTTGGGGGGACAGGGAAATTCACCCCTCCACTTT. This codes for CASSLGGQGNSPLHF.

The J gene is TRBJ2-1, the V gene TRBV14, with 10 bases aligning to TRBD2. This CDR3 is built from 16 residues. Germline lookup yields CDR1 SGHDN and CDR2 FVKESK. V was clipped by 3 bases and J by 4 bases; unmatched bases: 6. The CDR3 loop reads CASSHTRTSGYNEQFF. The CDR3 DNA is TGTGCCAGCAGCCACACCAGGACTAGCGGTTACAATGAGCAGTTCTTC.

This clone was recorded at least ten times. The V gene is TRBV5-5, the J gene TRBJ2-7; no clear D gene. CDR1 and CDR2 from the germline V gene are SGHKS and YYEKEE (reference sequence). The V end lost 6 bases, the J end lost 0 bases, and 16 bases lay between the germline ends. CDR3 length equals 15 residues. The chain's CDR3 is CASTHSAATSYEQYF. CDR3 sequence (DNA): TGTGCCAGCACCCACTCCGCAGCGACCTCCTACGAGCAGTACTTC. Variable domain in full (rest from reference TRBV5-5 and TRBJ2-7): DAGVTQSPTHLIKTRGQQVTLRCSPISGHKSVSWYQQVLGQGPQFIFQYYEKEERGRGNFPDRFSARQFPNYSSELNVNALLLGDSALYLCASTHSAATSYEQYFGPGTRLTVT.

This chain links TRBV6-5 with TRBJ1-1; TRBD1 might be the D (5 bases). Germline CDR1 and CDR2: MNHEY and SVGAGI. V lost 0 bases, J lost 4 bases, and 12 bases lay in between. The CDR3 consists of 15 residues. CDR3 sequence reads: CASSYSAGLVTEAFF. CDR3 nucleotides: TGTGCCAGCAGTTACTCGGCAGGGTTGGTCACTGAAGCTTTCTTT.